This is a list of T cell receptor beta chains from one sample in a study of cytomegalovirus exposure and HLA in healthy donors. The repertoire was sequenced with immunoSEQ multiplex PCR; TCRdb's copy has only in-frame clones and lacks some. With about 58,000 clones in the sample, the ten largest clones hold around 2.1%. The sample consisted of PBMCs. All receptors come from a young woman in good health and CMV-seronegative. Both conserved end residues are part of each CDR3. D genes are given only for firm matches.

cdr3_nt: TGTGCCAGCAGCTTCGGGGGGTTAACCGGGGAGCTGTTTTTT
cdr3_aa: CASSFGGLTGELFF
v_call: TRBV7-8
j_call: TRBJ2-2
d_call: TRBD2

cdr3_nt: TGCAGCGATCTTACAGGTACACGCTACACCTTC
cdr3_aa: CSDLTGTRYTF
v_call: TRBV29-1
j_call: TRBJ1-2
d_call: .

cdr3_nt: TGTGCCAGCAGCTTATATCCCGCGGGGGCAACTAATGAAAAACTGTTTTTT
cdr3_aa: CASSLYPAGATNEKLFF
v_call: TRBV7-6
j_call: TRBJ1-4
d_call: .

cdr3_nt: TGCGCCAGCAGCCTAGGACAGGGAGATCAGCCCCAGCATTTT
cdr3_aa: CASSLGQGDQPQHF
v_call: TRBV5-1
j_call: TRBJ1-5
d_call: TRBD1

cdr3_nt: TGTGCCAGCAGCCTGGGTCTCGAGGATTCACCCCTCCACTTT
cdr3_aa: CASSLGLEDSPLHF
v_call: TRBV6-1
j_call: TRBJ1-6
d_call: .

cdr3_nt: TGTGCCAGCAGTTGGCCCGGGACAGTAAACACTGAAGCTTTCTTT
cdr3_aa: CASSWPGTVNTEAFF
v_call: TRBV6-6
j_call: TRBJ1-1
d_call: TRBD1

cdr3_nt: TGCGCCAGCAGCTTGGCTCCTAGCGGTAACTACAATGAGCAGTTCTTC
cdr3_aa: CASSLAPSGNYNEQFF
v_call: TRBV5-1
j_call: TRBJ2-1
d_call: TRBD2

cdr3_nt: TGTGCCAGCAGTGGGACAGGGGGCCGATACGAGCAGTACTTC
cdr3_aa: CASSGTGGRYEQYF
v_call: TRBV6-1
j_call: TRBJ2-7
d_call: TRBD1

cdr3_nt: TGTGCCAGCAGTGTGCTCGGGACAGGGAACTATGGCTACACCTTC
cdr3_aa: CASSVLGTGNYGYTF
v_call: TRBV6-5
j_call: TRBJ1-2
d_call: TRBD1

cdr3_nt: TGCGCCAGCAGCTTGGAAGGGACAGGGAATGGCTACACCTTC
cdr3_aa: CASSLEGTGNGYTF
v_call: TRBV5-1
j_call: TRBJ1-2
d_call: TRBD1

cdr3_nt: TGTGCCAGCAGTTCCCGTCTCAGGGTAAGTGACTATGGCTACACCTTC
cdr3_aa: CASSSRLRVSDYGYTF
v_call: TRBV6-5
j_call: TRBJ1-2
d_call: .

cdr3_nt: TGTGCCAGTAGTAGGGGGCGCGAGGGAACTGAAGCTTTCTTT
cdr3_aa: CASSRGREGTEAFF
v_call: TRBV19
j_call: TRBJ1-1
d_call: .

cdr3_nt: TGTGCCAGCAGCCAAGAAGTGCCTTCAGTCTATAATTCACCCCTCCACTTT
cdr3_aa: CASSQEVPSVYNSPLHF
v_call: TRBV4-2
j_call: TRBJ1-6
d_call: .

cdr3_nt: TGTGCCAGCAGTTTCCGCCCGGGACAGGGCTATGGCTACACCTTC
cdr3_aa: CASSFRPGQGYGYTF
v_call: TRBV27
j_call: TRBJ1-2
d_call: TRBD1

cdr3_nt: TGTGCCAGTAAAAACAGACAGAACACTGAAGCTTTCTTT
cdr3_aa: CASKNRQNTEAFF
v_call: TRBV19
j_call: TRBJ1-1
d_call: .

cdr3_nt: TGCAGTGCTAAACTAGGGGATACGCAGTATTTT
cdr3_aa: CSAKLGDTQYF
v_call: TRBV20-1
j_call: TRBJ2-3
d_call: .

cdr3_nt: TGCGCCAGCAGCTTGGGTGGCAGGGGAGAGATTGCCCTTAACTATGGCTACACCTTC
cdr3_aa: CASSLGGRGEIALNYGYTF
v_call: TRBV5-1
j_call: TRBJ1-2
d_call: .

cdr3_nt: TGCGCCAGCAGCTTGGACCCGGGGGGGATAGATACGCAGTATTTT
cdr3_aa: CASSLDPGGIDTQYF
v_call: TRBV5-1
j_call: TRBJ2-3
d_call: TRBD2

cdr3_nt: TGCGCCAGCAGCTTGCAACTAGCGGGGGTCCCCACTAGCACAGATACGCAGTATTTT
cdr3_aa: CASSLQLAGVPTSTDTQYF
v_call: TRBV5-1
j_call: TRBJ2-3
d_call: TRBD2

cdr3_nt: TGTGCCAGCAGTAGCGGGAGCTCCTACAATGAGCAGTTCTTC
cdr3_aa: CASSSGSSYNEQFF
v_call: TRBV6-6
j_call: TRBJ2-1
d_call: TRBD2

cdr3_nt: TGCGCCAGCAGCTTGGTAGTGGGGGGGGGTGAGCAGTTCTTC
cdr3_aa: CASSLVVGGGEQFF
v_call: TRBV5-1
j_call: TRBJ2-1
d_call: TRBD2

cdr3_nt: TGCAGCGCAGAGACAAGCATGAACACTGAAGCTTTCTTT
cdr3_aa: CSAETSMNTEAFF
v_call: TRBV29-1
j_call: TRBJ1-1
d_call: .

cdr3_nt: TGTGCCAGCAGCCAAGGAAGTAGCGGGAGGGTACAAGAGACCCAGTACTTC
cdr3_aa: CASSQGSSGRVQETQYF
v_call: TRBV4-2
j_call: TRBJ2-5
d_call: TRBD2

cdr3_nt: TGTGCCAGCAGCTCCGGGACAGGGAAAACCGGGGAGCTGTTTTTT
cdr3_aa: CASSSGTGKTGELFF
v_call: TRBV7-9
j_call: TRBJ2-2
d_call: TRBD1

cdr3_nt: TGTGCCACCCAGCCTGGGAGGGGAAAGCAGTACTTC
cdr3_aa: CATQPGRGKQYF
v_call: TRBV2
j_call: TRBJ2-7
d_call: TRBD2

cdr3_nt: TGCGCCAGCAGCTTGACAGGGGGTACCTATGGCTACACCTTC
cdr3_aa: CASSLTGGTYGYTF
v_call: TRBV5-1
j_call: TRBJ1-2
d_call: TRBD1

cdr3_nt: TGCGCCAGCAGCGCGAGTGGGGGGGAAGAGACCCAGTACTTC
cdr3_aa: CASSASGGEETQYF
v_call: TRBV5-1
j_call: TRBJ2-5
d_call: TRBD2

cdr3_nt: TGTGCCAGTAAACCCTTACCCTACCACGAGCAGTACTTC
cdr3_aa: CASKPLPYHEQYF
v_call: TRBV19
j_call: TRBJ2-7
d_call: .

cdr3_nt: TGTGCCAGGACTGAAATGGTCCGGGAATTACCCCAAGAGACCCAGTACTTC
cdr3_aa: CARTEMVRELPQETQYF
v_call: TRBV19
j_call: TRBJ2-5
d_call: .

cdr3_nt: TGTGCCAGCTCACCTGACAGGGGCGGGGTCGAGCAGTACTTC
cdr3_aa: CASSPDRGGVEQYF
v_call: TRBV18
j_call: TRBJ2-7
d_call: TRBD1

cdr3_nt: TGTGCCAGCAGCTACGGACAGGGTTATAATTCACCCCTCCACTTT
cdr3_aa: CASSYGQGYNSPLHF
v_call: TRBV5-6
j_call: TRBJ1-6
d_call: TRBD1

cdr3_nt: TGTGCCAGCAGCCCCGGTGTATTGGAGACCCAGTACTTC
cdr3_aa: CASSPGVLETQYF
v_call: TRBV5-6
j_call: TRBJ2-5
d_call: .

cdr3_nt: TGTGCCAGCAGTGAAGCGCCGACAGGGGCTATGCCCCAGCATTTT
cdr3_aa: CASSEAPTGAMPQHF
v_call: TRBV6-1
j_call: TRBJ1-5
d_call: TRBD1

cdr3_nt: TGTGCCAGCAGCCAAGACTACTCGGGGGATGAGCAGTTCTTC
cdr3_aa: CASSQDYSGDEQFF
v_call: TRBV4-2
j_call: TRBJ2-1
d_call: .

cdr3_nt: TGTGCCAGCAGTCTACCGACGAGGATCACTGAAGCTTTCTTT
cdr3_aa: CASSLPTRITEAFF
v_call: TRBV28
j_call: TRBJ1-1
d_call: .

cdr3_nt: TGCGCCAGCAGCTTAGGACAGGGGTACGCTGAAGCTTTCTTT
cdr3_aa: CASSLGQGYAEAFF
v_call: TRBV5-1
j_call: TRBJ1-1
d_call: TRBD1

cdr3_nt: TGTGCCAGCAGCTTATATGAGACAGGAAATGAAAAACTGTTTTTT
cdr3_aa: CASSLYETGNEKLFF
v_call: TRBV7-8
j_call: TRBJ1-4
d_call: .

cdr3_nt: TGTGCCTGGAGTGAGAGGGGGAGCGGGGAGCTGTTTTTT
cdr3_aa: CAWSERGSGELFF
v_call: TRBV30
j_call: TRBJ2-2
d_call: .

cdr3_nt: TGTGCCTGGAGTCCCCAGTATGGCTACACCTTC
cdr3_aa: CAWSPQYGYTF
v_call: TRBV30
j_call: TRBJ1-2
d_call: .

cdr3_nt: TGTGCCAGCAGTAAAACCCAGGGGGTCCCTAATCAGCACCAGCATTTT
cdr3_aa: CASSKTQGVPNQHQHF
v_call: TRBV27
j_call: TRBJ1-5
d_call: TRBD1

cdr3_nt: TGTGCCAGCAGTTTCCCGACTAGCGGGGAGATAAATGAGCAGTTCTTC
cdr3_aa: CASSFPTSGEINEQFF
v_call: TRBV27
j_call: TRBJ2-1
d_call: TRBD2

cdr3_nt: TGTGCCTGGAGAAGGGACAACGGCGAGCAGTACTTC
cdr3_aa: CAWRRDNGEQYF
v_call: TRBV30
j_call: TRBJ2-7
d_call: .

cdr3_nt: TGTGCCAGCTCACCACGGAATTCGACAGGGTTGACCGGGGAGCTGTTTTTT
cdr3_aa: CASSPRNSTGLTGELFF
v_call: TRBV18
j_call: TRBJ2-2
d_call: TRBD1

cdr3_nt: TGTGCCAGCAGGGGTGAGGATTCTGTGCAGCCCCAGCATTTT
cdr3_aa: CASRGEDSVQPQHF
v_call: TRBV2
j_call: TRBJ1-5
d_call: .

cdr3_nt: TGTGCCAGCAGCTTGGACAGGGGGGGGTCCTCCTACGAGCAGTACTTC
cdr3_aa: CASSLDRGGSSYEQYF
v_call: TRBV5-8
j_call: TRBJ2-7
d_call: .

cdr3_nt: TGTGCCAGCAGTGACAGGGGTGGGTACGAGCAGTACTTC
cdr3_aa: CASSDRGGYEQYF
v_call: TRBV6-1
j_call: TRBJ2-7
d_call: .

cdr3_nt: TGTGCCAGCAGTTACCTCCTCACAGGGGAGGACCCAAAGTTCTTC
cdr3_aa: CASSYLLTGEDPKFF
v_call: TRBV6-6
j_call: TRBJ2-1
d_call: .

cdr3_nt: TGTGCCAGCAGACTATCACCGGGAACCTACGAGCAGTACTTC
cdr3_aa: CASRLSPGTYEQYF
v_call: TRBV6-5
j_call: TRBJ2-7
d_call: .

cdr3_nt: TGTGCCAGCAGCGTAGGACGGTCGGGTGATTCACCCCTCCACTTT
cdr3_aa: CASSVGRSGDSPLHF
v_call: TRBV9
j_call: TRBJ1-6
d_call: .

cdr3_nt: TGTGCCAGCAGATTTTGGCTGTTCGGGAATGAGCAGTTCTTC
cdr3_aa: CASRFWLFGNEQFF
v_call: TRBV11-2
j_call: TRBJ2-1
d_call: .

cdr3_nt: TGTGCCAGCTGGGGGGGGATGAATTCACCCCTCCACTTT
cdr3_aa: CASWGGMNSPLHF
v_call: TRBV2
j_call: TRBJ1-6
d_call: .